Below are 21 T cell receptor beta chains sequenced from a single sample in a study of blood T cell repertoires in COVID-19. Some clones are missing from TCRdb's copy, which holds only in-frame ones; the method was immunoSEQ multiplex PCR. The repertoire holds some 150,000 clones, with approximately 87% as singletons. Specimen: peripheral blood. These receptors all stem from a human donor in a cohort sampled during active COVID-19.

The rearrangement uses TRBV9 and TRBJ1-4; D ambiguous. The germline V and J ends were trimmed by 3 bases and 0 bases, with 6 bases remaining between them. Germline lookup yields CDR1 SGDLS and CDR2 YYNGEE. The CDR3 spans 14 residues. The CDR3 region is CASSGGATNEKLFF. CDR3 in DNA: TGTGCCAGCAGCGGAGGAGCAACTAATGAAAAACTGTTTTTT.

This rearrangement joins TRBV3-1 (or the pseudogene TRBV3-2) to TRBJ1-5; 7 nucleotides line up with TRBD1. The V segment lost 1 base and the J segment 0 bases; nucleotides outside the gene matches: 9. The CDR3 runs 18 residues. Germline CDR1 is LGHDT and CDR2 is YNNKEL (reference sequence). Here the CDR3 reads CASSQGRAGGYSNQPQHF. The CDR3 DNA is TGTGCCAGCAGCCAAGGGCGGGCAGGGGGGTATAGCAATCAGCCCCAGCATTTT.

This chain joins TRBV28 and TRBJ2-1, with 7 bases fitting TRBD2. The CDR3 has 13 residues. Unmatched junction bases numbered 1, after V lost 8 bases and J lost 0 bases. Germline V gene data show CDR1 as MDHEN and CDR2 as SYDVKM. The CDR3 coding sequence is TGTGCCAGCGCGGGAGCCTCCTACAATGAGCAGTTCTTC. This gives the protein CASAGASYNEQFF.

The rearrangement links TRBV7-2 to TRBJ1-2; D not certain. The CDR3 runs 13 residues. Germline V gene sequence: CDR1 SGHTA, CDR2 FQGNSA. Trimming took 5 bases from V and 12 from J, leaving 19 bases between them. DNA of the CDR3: TGTGCCAGCAGCCCCTCAACCCTTCTAGGCCACACCTTC. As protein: CASSPSTLLGHTF.

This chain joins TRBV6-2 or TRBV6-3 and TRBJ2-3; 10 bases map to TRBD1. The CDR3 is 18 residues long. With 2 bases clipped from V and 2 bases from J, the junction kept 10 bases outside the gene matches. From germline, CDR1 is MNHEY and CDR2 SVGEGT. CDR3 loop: CASSYHLDRGRITDTQYF. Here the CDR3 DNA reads TGTGCCAGCAGTTACCACCTCGACAGGGGGCGAATCACAGATACGCAGTATTTT.

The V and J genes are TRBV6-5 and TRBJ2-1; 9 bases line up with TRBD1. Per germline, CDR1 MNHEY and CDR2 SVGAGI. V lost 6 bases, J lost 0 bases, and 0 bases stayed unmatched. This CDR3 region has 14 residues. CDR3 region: CASRGQGSYNEQFF. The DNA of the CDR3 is TGTGCCAGCAGGGGACAGGGCTCCTACAATGAGCAGTTCTTC.

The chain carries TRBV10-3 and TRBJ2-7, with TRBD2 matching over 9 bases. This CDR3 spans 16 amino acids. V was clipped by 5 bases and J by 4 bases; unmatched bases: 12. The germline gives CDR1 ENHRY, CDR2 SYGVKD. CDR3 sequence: CAISNRPGTSWYEQYV. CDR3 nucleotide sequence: TGTGCCATCAGTAATAGACCCGGGACTAGCTGGTACGAGCAGTACGTC.

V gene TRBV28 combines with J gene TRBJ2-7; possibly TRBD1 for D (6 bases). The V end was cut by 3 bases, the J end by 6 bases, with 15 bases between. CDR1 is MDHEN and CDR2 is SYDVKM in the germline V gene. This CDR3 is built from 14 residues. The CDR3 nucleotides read TGTGCCAGCAGTTTTCCAGGACAGACTCCCGAGCAGTACTTC. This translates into CASSFPGQTPEQYF.

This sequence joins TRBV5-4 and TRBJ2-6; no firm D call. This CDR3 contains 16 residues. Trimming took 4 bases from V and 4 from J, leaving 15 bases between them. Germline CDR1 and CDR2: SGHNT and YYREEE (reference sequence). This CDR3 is CASSGALRVGANVLTF. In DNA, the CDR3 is TGTGCCAGCAGCGGCGCGCTACGGGTCGGGGCCAACGTCCTGACTTTC. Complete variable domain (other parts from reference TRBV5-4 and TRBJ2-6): ETGVTQSPTHLIKTRGQQVTLRCSSQSGHNTVSWYQQALGQGPQFIFQYYREEENGRGNFPPRFSGLQFPNYSSELNVNALELDDSALYLCASSGALRVGANVLTFGAGSRLTVL.

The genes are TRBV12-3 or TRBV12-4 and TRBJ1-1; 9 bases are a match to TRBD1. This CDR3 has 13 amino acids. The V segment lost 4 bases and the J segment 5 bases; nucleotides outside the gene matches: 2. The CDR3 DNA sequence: TGTGCCAGCAGTTACAGGGGGCAGACTGAAGCTTTCTTT. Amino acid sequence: CASSYRGQTEAFF.

Written as DNA, the CDR3 is TGTGCCACCAGCAGAGGCATCCGGGACAGGAGAGTTAACTATGGCTACACCTTC. Translating gives CATSRGIRDRRVNYGYTF. The chain recombines TRBV15 with TRBJ1-2, with 8 bases identical to TRBD1. This CDR3 comprises 18 residues. Per the germline V gene, CDR1 is LNHNV and CDR2 is YYDKDF (reference sequence). Trimming cost V 1 base and J 1 base; bases outside gene matches: 11.

CDR3 protein: CASSSGAGGSYEQYF. CDR3 DNA sequence: TGTGCCAGCAGCTCAGGAGCGGGGGGATCCTACGAGCAGTACTTC. The V gene is TRBV7-2, the J gene TRBJ2-7; 9 bases align to TRBD2. V shed 4 bases, J shed 1 base, and the junction held 5 bases outside the gene matches. The germline V gene has CDR1 SGHTA and CDR2 FQGNSA. The CDR3 runs to 15 residues.

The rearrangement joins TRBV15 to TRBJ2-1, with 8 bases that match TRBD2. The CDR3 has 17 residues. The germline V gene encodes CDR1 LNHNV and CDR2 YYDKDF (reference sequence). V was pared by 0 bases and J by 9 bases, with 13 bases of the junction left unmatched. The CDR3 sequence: CATSRDPLAGSGGEQFF. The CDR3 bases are TGTGCCACCAGCAGAGACCCATTAGCGGGGAGCGGGGGTGAGCAGTTCTTC.

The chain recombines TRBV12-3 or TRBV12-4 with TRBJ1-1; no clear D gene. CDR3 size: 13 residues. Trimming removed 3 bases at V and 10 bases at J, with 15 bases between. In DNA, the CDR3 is TGTGCCAGCAGTTTTGCCTCTCCTGGAGCAGCTTTCTTT. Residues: CASSFASPGAAFF.

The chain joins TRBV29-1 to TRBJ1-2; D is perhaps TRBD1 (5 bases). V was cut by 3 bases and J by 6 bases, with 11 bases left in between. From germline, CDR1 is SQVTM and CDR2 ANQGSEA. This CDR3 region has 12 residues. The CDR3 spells CSVEQGADGYTF. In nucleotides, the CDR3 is TGCAGCGTTGAGCAGGGCGCGGATGGCTACACCTTC.

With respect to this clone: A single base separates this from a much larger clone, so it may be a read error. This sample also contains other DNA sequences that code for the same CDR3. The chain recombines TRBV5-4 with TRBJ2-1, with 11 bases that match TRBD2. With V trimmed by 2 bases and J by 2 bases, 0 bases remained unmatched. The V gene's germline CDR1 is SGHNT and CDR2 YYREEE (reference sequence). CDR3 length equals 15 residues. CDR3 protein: CASSFSGGAYNEQFF. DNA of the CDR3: TGTGCCAGCAGCTTTAGCGGGGGGGCCTACAATGAGCAGTTCTTC.

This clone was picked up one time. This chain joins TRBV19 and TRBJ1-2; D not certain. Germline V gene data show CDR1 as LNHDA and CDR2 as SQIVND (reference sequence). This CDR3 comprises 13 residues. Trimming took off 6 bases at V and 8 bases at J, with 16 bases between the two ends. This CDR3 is CASSRGSGKGYTF. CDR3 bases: TGTGCCAGTAGCCGAGGATCGGGGAAAGGCTACACCTTC.

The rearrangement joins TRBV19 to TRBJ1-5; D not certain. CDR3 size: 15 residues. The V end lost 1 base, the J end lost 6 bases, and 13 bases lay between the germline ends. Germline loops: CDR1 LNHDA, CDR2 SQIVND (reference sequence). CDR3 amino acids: CASSIVAVNGQPQHF. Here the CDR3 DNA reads TGTGCCAGTAGTATAGTAGCCGTAAACGGTCAGCCCCAGCATTTT. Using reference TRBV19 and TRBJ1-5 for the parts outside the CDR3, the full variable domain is DGGITQSPKYLFRKEGQNVTLSCEQNLNHDAMYWYRQDPGQGLRLIYYSQIVNDFQKGDIAEGYSVSREKKESFPLTVTSAQKNPTAFYLCASSIVAVNGQPQHFGDGTRLSIL.

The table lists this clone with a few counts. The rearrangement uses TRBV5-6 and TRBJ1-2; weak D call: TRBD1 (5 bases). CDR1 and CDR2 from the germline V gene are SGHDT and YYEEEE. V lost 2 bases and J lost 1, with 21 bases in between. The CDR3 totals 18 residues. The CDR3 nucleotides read TGTGCCAGCAGCTTTCTTGGGGCTCTGCGTCAGGGTAACTATGGCTACACCTTC. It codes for CASSFLGALRQGNYGYTF.

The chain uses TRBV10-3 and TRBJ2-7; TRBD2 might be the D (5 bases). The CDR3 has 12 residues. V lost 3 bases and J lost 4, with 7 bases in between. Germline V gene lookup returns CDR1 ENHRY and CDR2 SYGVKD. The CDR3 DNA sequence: TGTGCCATCAGTGATCGGGATTACGAGCAGTACTTC. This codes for CAISDRDYEQYF.

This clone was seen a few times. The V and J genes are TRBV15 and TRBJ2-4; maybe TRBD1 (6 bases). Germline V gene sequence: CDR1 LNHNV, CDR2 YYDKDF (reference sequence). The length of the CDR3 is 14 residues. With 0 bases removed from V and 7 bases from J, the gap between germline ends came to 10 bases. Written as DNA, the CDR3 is TGTGCCACCAGCAGAGATCGACAGGACAACATTCAGTACTTC. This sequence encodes CATSRDRQDNIQYF.